The 12 T cell receptor beta chains below all came from one sample that was sequenced in a study of T-cell reconstitution after alpha-beta-depleted transplantation in children. Unique molecular identifiers were built into the TCRbeta library. In TCRdb, the PCR reads were re-called with MiXCR into one record per CDR3 protein. The sample records roughly 490,000 distinct CDR3 sequences, about an eighth being singletons. The source material was PBMCs, mostly from graft donor cells, sampled 180 days after TCRalphabeta/CD19-depleted stem cell transplant. Receptor source: a female patient between 2 and 15 years old who had a stem cell transplant for aplastic anemia, so the T cells may come from the graft donor.

The chain is built from TRBV5-1 and TRBJ2-3, with 11 positions matching TRBD2. The CDR3 has 15 amino acids. CDR1 and CDR2 from the germline V gene are SGHRS and YFSETQ. V was clipped by 4 bases and J by 2 bases; unmatched bases: 3. In DNA form, the CDR3 reads TGCGCCAGCAGCGGTAGCGGGAGGGACACAGATACGCAGTATTTT. Its protein product is CASSGSGRDTDTQYF. Combining the CDR3 with reference TRBV5-1 and TRBJ2-3 gives the whole variable domain KAGVTQTPRYLIKTRGQQVTLSCSPISGHRSVSWYQQTPGQGLQFLFEYFSETQRNKGNFPGRFSGRQFSNSRSEMNVSTLELGDSALYLCASSGSGRDTDTQYFGPGTRLTVL.

This chain joins TRBV4-3 and TRBJ1-5, with a tentative D call TRBD1 (5 bases). With 0 bases removed from V and 7 bases from J, the gap between germline ends came to 16 bases. This CDR3 is built from 16 residues. Looked up from germline, CDR1 is LGHNA and CDR2 is YSLEER. In nucleotides, the CDR3 is TGCGCCAGCAGCCAAGATGGGGGAGTTGGGAGGCAGCCCCAGCATTTT. Its translation: CASSQDGGVGRQPQHF.

The sample holds many counts of this clonotype. The chain combines TRBV12-3 or TRBV12-4 with TRBJ1-4; D call uncertain. V gave up 3 bases and J gave up 3 bases, with 8 bases separating them. The CDR3 runs 14 residues. The DNA for the CDR3 is TGTGCCAGCAGTTTCAGTGGCTCTAATGAAAAACTGTTTTTT. Translating it yields CASSFSGSNEKLFF.

This clonotype was seen many times. The genes are TRBV5-1 and TRBJ2-7; D ambiguous. Germline V gives CDR1 SGHRS, CDR2 YFSETQ. The CDR3 has 13 residues. The germline V and J ends were trimmed by 0 bases and 5 bases, with 9 bases remaining between them. Here the CDR3 reads CASSLAEYNEQYF. CDR3 coding DNA: TGCGCCAGCAGCTTGGCCGAATACAACGAGCAGTACTTC. Looking up the rest from reference TRBV5-1 and TRBJ2-7 gives the full variable domain: KAGVTQTPRYLIKTRGQQVTLSCSPISGHRSVSWYQQTPGQGLQFLFEYFSETQRNKGNFPGRFSGRQFSNSRSEMNVSTLELGDSALYLCASSLAEYNEQYFGPGTRLTVT.

This sequence joins TRBV7-8 and TRBJ2-2; a possible D gene is TRBD2 (6 bases). Per the germline V gene, CDR1 is SGHVS and CDR2 is FQNEAQ. V was shortened by 1 base and J by 10 bases, with 16 bases between the two germline ends. The CDR3 extends over 15 amino acids. The CDR3 sequence is CASSLETSRSQELFF. The CDR3 DNA is TGTGCCAGCAGCTTAGAAACTAGCAGGTCCCAGGAGCTGTTTTTT.

The chain uses TRBV6-1 and TRBJ1-2; 7 bases line up with TRBD1. CDR1 is MNHNS and CDR2 is SASEGT in the germline V gene. J was trimmed by 1 base and V by 5 bases; bases with no gene match: 4. CDR3 size: 14 residues. CDR3 amino acids: CASSRGRGNYGYTF. DNA of the CDR3: TGTGCCAGCAGTAGGGGGCGCGGTAACTATGGCTACACCTTC.

The table lists this clonotype with a few counts. This sequence joins TRBV20-1 and TRBJ1-6, with 8 positions matching TRBD1. Looked up from germline, CDR1 is DFQATT and CDR2 is SNEGSKA (reference sequence). This CDR3 spans 16 amino acids. With V trimmed by 2 bases and J by 0 bases, 3 bases remained unmatched. CDR3 DNA: TGCAGTGCTAGAAGGACAGGGAGCTCCTATAATTCACCCCTCCACTTT. It codes for CSARRTGSSYNSPLHF.

This clonotype has only a few counts. This rearrangement joins TRBV7-9 to TRBJ1-2, with 9 positions matching TRBD1. The CDR3 totals 15 residues. The junction had 8 bases not matched to a gene; V was cut back by 5 bases and J by 4 bases. Germline loops: CDR1 SEHNR, CDR2 FQNEAQ (reference sequence). CDR3 DNA sequence: TGTGCCAGCAGCCTCCGGGACAGGGATCCCTATGGCTACACCTTC. Amino acid sequence: CASSLRDRDPYGYTF. Filled out from reference TRBV7-9 and TRBJ1-2, the complete variable domain reads DTGVSQNPRHKITKRGQNVTFRCDPISEHNRLYWYRQTLGQGPEFLTYFQNEAQLEKSRLLSDRFSAERPKGSFSTLEIQRTEQGDSAMYLCASSLRDRDPYGYTFGSGTRLTVV.

The rearrangement uses TRBV19 and TRBJ2-2; D unclear. CDR3 length: 14 amino acids. V was pared by 3 bases and J by 2 bases, with 7 bases between. The germline V gene encodes CDR1 LNHDA and CDR2 SQIVND (reference sequence). Here the CDR3 DNA reads TGTGCCAGTAGTATTGGGTATAACACCGGGGAGCTGTTTTTT. It is translated as CASSIGYNTGELFF. Complete variable domain (other parts from reference TRBV19 and TRBJ2-2): DGGITQSPKYLFRKEGQNVTLSCEQNLNHDAMYWYRQDPGQGLRLIYYSQIVNDFQKGDIAEGYSVSREKKESFPLTVTSAQKNPTAFYLCASSIGYNTGELFFGEGSRLTVL.

In this sample, this clonotype turned up a few times. The chain joins TRBV7-3 to TRBJ2-1; D not resolved. In germline, CDR1 is SGHTA, CDR2 FQGTGA. Trimming left V 0 bases short and J 3 bases short, with 9 bases between. The CDR3 contains 15 residues. Here the CDR3 DNA reads TGTGCCAGCAGCTTAACTAGGCTAGACTACAATGAGCAGTTCTTC. As protein: CASSLTRLDYNEQFF.

V usage is TRBV7-2 and J usage is TRBJ2-1; 8 positions agree with TRBD1. Per germline, CDR1 SGHTA and CDR2 FQGNSA. This CDR3 has 16 residues. The V gene end was trimmed by 1 base and the J gene end by 8 bases; junction bases not matched to a gene: 10. CDR3 sequence (DNA): TGTGCCAGCAGCTTAGACGGGACAGGTATTCTCTATGAGCAGTTCTTC. Translated: CASSLDGTGILYEQFF.

The chain carries TRBV6-2 or TRBV6-3 and TRBJ2-1, with D possibly called TRBD1 or TRBD2 (5 bases each). V was cut by 0 bases and J by 6 bases, with 9 bases left in between. The CDR3 has 14 residues. The germline V gene has CDR1 MNHEY and CDR2 SVGEGT. This CDR3 is CASSYSGRVNEQFF. CDR3 nucleotide sequence: TGTGCCAGCAGTTACTCGGGACGGGTCAATGAGCAGTTCTTC.